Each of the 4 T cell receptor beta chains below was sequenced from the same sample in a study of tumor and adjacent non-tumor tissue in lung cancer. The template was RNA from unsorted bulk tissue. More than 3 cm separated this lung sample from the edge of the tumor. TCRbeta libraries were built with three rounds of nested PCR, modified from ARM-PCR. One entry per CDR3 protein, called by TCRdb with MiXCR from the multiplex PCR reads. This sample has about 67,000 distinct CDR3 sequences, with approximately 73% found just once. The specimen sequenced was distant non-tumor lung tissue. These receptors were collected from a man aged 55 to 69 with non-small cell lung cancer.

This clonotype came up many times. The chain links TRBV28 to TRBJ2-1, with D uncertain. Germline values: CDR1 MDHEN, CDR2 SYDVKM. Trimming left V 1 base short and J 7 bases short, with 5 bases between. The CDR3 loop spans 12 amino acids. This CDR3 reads CASSLSRNEQFF. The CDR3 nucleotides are TGTGCCAGCAGTTTATCCCGTAATGAGCAGTTCTTC.

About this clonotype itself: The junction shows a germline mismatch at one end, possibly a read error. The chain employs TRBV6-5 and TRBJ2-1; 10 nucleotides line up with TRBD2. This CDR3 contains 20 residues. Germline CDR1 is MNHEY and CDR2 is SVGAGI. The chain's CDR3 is CTSSYSKLAGSGGYYNEQFF. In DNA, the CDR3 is TGTACCAGCAGTTACTCGAAACTAGCGGGATCAGGAGGGTACTACAATGAGCAGTTCTTC.

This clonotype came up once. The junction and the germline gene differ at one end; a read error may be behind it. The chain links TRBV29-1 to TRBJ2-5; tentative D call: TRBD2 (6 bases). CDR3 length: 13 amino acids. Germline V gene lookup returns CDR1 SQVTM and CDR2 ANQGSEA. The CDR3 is CCVADTYQEIQYF. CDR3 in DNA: TGCTGCGTAGCGGACACATACCAAGAGATCCAGTACTTC.

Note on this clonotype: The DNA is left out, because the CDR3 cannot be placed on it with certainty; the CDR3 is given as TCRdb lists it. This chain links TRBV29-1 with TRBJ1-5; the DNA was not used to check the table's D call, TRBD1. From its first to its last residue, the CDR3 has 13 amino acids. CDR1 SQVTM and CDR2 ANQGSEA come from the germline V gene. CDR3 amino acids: CIVGRGADQPHHF.